This T cell receptor beta chain originates from a study of T cell responses to AZD1222 COVID-19 vaccine. Study-wide results and limits: Repertoire samples came only from after the peak T cell response. The study found Spike-specific TCR breadth and depth rose after two AZD1222 doses. A mostly white British donor set with more females was recruited, and clonal diversity was possibly underestimated. Among vaccine-associated CD4 TCRs, coverage spanned spike, with dominance at 160-218 and 743-854.

Concerning this clone: Antigen unknown.

The V gene's germline CDR1 is MDHEN and CDR2 SYDVKM. V lost 7 bases, J lost 0 bases, and 10 bases lay in between. The CDR3 length is 15 residues. The protocol was immunoSEQ multiplex PCR, while the TCRdb copy is restricted to in-frame clones and leaves out a portion. Of more than 100,000 clones in the sample, almost 85% were seen once. Sequenced here: peripheral blood, sampled 28 days after the second dose of the MenACWY control vaccine. The sequence derives from an adult who received the MenACWY meningococcal vaccine as a control. The chain combines TRBV28 with TRBJ2-6; the D gene is possibly TRBD1 (6 bases). The CDR3, as DNA: TGTGCCAGCAACGAAGGGGGCTCTGGGGCCAACGTCCTGACTTTC. It encodes CASNEGGSGANVLTF.